In this sample, the clone carrying this TCR beta chain turned up a few times. The data belong to a study of T cells after yellow fever vaccination. TCRdb re-called the 5' RACE reads with MiXCR, one entry per CDR3 protein. The sample has around 330,000 distinct CDR3 sequences, less than 4.5% seen once. Trimming left V 6 bases short and J 0 bases short, with 11 bases between. The CDR3 is 15 residues long. Looked up from germline, CDR1 is KGHSH and CDR2 is LQKENI. This TCR was sampled from a man aged 18 to 30 who received the YFV17D yellow fever vaccine. Sample: PBMCs, taken on the day of the yellow fever booster vaccination. The chain carries TRBV18 and TRBJ2-2; D call uncertain. The CDR3 region has the DNA TGTGCCAGCTCCGAGGTCAGGTCGAACACCGGGGAGCTGTTTTTT. This sequence encodes CASSEVRSNTGELFF.